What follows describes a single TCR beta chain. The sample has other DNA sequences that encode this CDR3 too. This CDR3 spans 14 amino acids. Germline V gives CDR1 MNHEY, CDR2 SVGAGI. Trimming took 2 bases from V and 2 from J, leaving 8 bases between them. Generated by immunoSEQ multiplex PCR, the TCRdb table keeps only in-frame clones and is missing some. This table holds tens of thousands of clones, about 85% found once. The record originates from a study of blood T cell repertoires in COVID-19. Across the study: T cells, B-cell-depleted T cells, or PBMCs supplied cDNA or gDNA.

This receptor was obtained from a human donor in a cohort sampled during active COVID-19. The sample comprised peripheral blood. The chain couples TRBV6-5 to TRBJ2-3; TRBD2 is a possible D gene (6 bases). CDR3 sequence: CASSYGGATDTQYF. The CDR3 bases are TGTGCCAGCAGTTACGGCGGGGCCACAGATACGCAGTATTTT.